This T cell receptor (beta chain) is drawn from a study of beta chain features in type 1 diabetes. Study-wide results and limits: A moderate, significant TCRB CDR3 shortening appeared in type 1 diabetes across four CD4+ subsets. At VDJ recombination sites, type 1 diabetes patients had fewer insertions and more deleted nucleotides.

Expressed TCRB transcripts were sequenced, since all the RNA that had been isolated was reverse transcribed. Only in-frame clones appear in the TCRdb table, and some are missing; sequencing was by immunoSEQ multiplex PCR. The sample shows roughly 700,000 clones, about an eighth of them seen only once. The CDR3 totals 15 residues. V shed 4 bases and J 1 base; nucleotides not matched to a gene: 2. The germline V gene has CDR1 SEHNR and CDR2 FQNEAQ (reference sequence). This clone was seen only a few times. Its antigen is unidentified. This chain links TRBV7-9 with TRBJ2-3, with 10 bases identical to TRBD2. This TCR was recovered from a young man with type 1 diabetes. Sequencing was done on a sample of naive CD4+ T cells from blood. CDR3 sequence (DNA): TGTGCCAGCAGCTCCGGACTAGCGGGCACAGATACGCAGTATTTT. Translated: CASSSGLAGTDTQYF. Full variable domain (remainder filled in from reference TRBV7-9 and TRBJ2-3): DTGVSQNPRHKITKRGQNVTFRCDPISEHNRLYWYRQTLGQGPEFLTYFQNEAQLEKSRLLSDRFSAERPKGSFSTLEIQRTEQGDSAMYLCASSSGLAGTDTQYFGPGTRLTVL.